This T cell receptor (beta chain) emerged from a study of cytomegalovirus exposure and HLA in healthy donors. The germline V and J ends were trimmed by 6 bases and 5 bases, with 17 bases remaining between them. CDR1 and CDR2 from the germline V gene are SGDLS and YYNGEE. The CDR3 spans 14 residues. General observations from the study: Listed as cytomegalovirus-associated were 150 to 200 TCR beta chains. Previously analyzed data showed that most TCR beta V segments were productive at a frequency of about 87% or about 30%.

As concerns this clone: What it binds is not known.

60 Vbeta and 13 Jbeta primers were used in PCR. Profiled with immunoSEQ multiplex PCR; TCRdb holds only in-frame clones, not every one. This sample yields 150,000 to 180,000 clones, of which 74% are seen a single time; under 2.5% belongs to the top ten. The chain has TRBV9 and TRBJ2-5; maybe TRBD2 (7 bases). This TCR came from a man aged 25 to 40 in good health and CMV-seronegative. Sequencing was performed on PBMCs. CDR3 residues: CASNGGGAGETQYF. The CDR3 nucleotides are TGTGCCAGCAACGGAGGGGGGGCGGGGGAGACCCAGTACTTC.